Here is one T cell receptor (beta chain) with its context. These data come from a study of T cell responses to AZD1222 COVID-19 vaccine. The CDR3 runs to 13 residues. V was trimmed by 0 bases and J by 0 bases, leaving 5 bases between them. The germline gives CDR1 GTSNPN, CDR2 SVGIG (reference sequence). Clones were sequenced by immunoSEQ multiplex PCR, and TCRdb holds only the in-frame ones, with some missing. The sample holds some 120,000 clones, approximately 92% seen once. The TCR comes from an adult who received the MenACWY meningococcal vaccine as a control. The material sequenced was peripheral blood, taken 28 days after the second dose of the MenACWY control vaccine. The J gene is TRBJ1-1, the V gene TRBV30; D gene uncertain. CDR3 sequence (DNA): TGTGCCTGGAGTGTACTTGTGAACACTGAAGCTTTCTTT. Protein product: CAWSVLVNTEAFF.